A single sample gave rise to the 18 T cell receptor beta chains below, sequenced in a study of blood T cell repertoires in COVID-19. Sequenced by immunoSEQ multiplex PCR; TCRdb stores in-frame clones only, minus some. The data contain fewer than 250,000 clones, roughly 79% of them singletons. Sequenced material: peripheral blood. The receptors stem from a woman of 80 years or more with acute or convalescent COVID-19.

V is TRBV6-5 and J is TRBJ1-5, with D perhaps matching TRBD1 (6 bases). This CDR3 is built from 15 residues. Germline values: CDR1 MNHEY, CDR2 SVGAGI. With 0 bases removed from V and 1 base from J, the gap between germline ends came to 7 bases. The CDR3: CASSYSGASNQPQHF. The CDR3 nucleotides are TGTGCCAGCAGTTACTCGGGGGCAAGCAATCAGCCCCAGCATTTT.

This chain connects TRBV25-1 to TRBJ1-2; D unclear. From germline, CDR1 is MGHDK and CDR2 SYGVNS. The CDR3 is made up of 12 amino acids. The V end was cut by 6 bases, the J end by 8 bases, with 13 bases between. The CDR3 DNA reads TGTGCCAGCAGGGGTGGATTGGGCGGCTACACCTTC. Its translation is CASRGGLGGYTF.

The chain couples TRBV9 to TRBJ2-2, with 8 bases aligning to TRBD1. J lost 5 bases, V lost 4 bases, and 4 bases had no gene match. The CDR3 covers 14 residues. CDR1 and CDR2 from the germline V gene are SGDLS and YYNGEE. The CDR3 nucleotides read TGTGCCAGCAGCCTTAGGACAGGGACCGGGGAGCTGTTTTTT. Its protein is CASSLRTGTGELFF.

The genes are TRBV28 and TRBJ2-6; 10 bases are shared with TRBD2. This CDR3 is 17 amino acids long. V lost 6 bases to trimming and J lost 0 bases; unmatched junction nucleotides: 5. CDR1 MDHEN and CDR2 SYDVKM come from the germline V gene. The CDR3 nucleotides read TGTGCCAGCAGGCCCTTAGCGGGGGGCTCTGGGGCCAACGTCCTGACTTTC. Translated, it gives CASRPLAGGSGANVLTF. Based on the CDR3 plus reference TRBV28 and TRBJ2-6, the full variable domain is DVKVTQSSRYLVKRTGEKVFLECVQDMDHENMFWYRQDPGLGLRLIYFSYDVKMKEKGDIPEGYSVSREKKERFSLILESASTNQTSMYLCASRPLAGGSGANVLTFGAGSRLTVL.

Note on this clone: Germline and junction disagree at one end, which may indicate a read error. The chain has TRBV6-6 and TRBJ1-1; D not resolved. The CDR3 runs 12 residues. Germline V lookup: CDR1 MNHNY, CDR2 SVGAGI (reference sequence). DNA for the CDR3: TGTGCCTGCAGGCTGAGGAACACTGAAGCTTTCTTT. Translated, it gives CACRLRNTEAFF.

This clone showed up just a few times. This sequence joins TRBV7-3 and TRBJ1-6; D possibly corresponds to TRBD1 (6 bases). The CDR3 contains 13 residues. V was pared by 4 bases and J by 10 bases, with 11 bases between. In germline, CDR1 is SGHTA, CDR2 FQGTGA. The CDR3 loop reads CASSSGANSPLHF. Written as DNA, the CDR3 is TGTGCCAGCAGCTCAGGGGCAAACTCACCCCTCCACTTT. Looking up the rest from reference TRBV7-3 and TRBJ1-6 gives the full variable domain: GAGVSQTPSNKVTEKGKYVELRCDPISGHTALYWYRQSLGQGPEFLIYFQGTGAADDSGLPNDRFFAVRPEGSVSTLKIQRTERGDSAVYLCASSSGANSPLHFGNGTRLTVT.

The gene calls are TRBV6-5 and TRBJ1-6; the match to TRBD1 covers 9 bases. This CDR3 is built from 16 residues. V shed 2 bases and J 5 bases; nucleotides not matched to a gene: 4. Germline V lookup: CDR1 MNHEY, CDR2 SVGAGI. The CDR3 DNA reads TGTGCCAGCAGTTACACAGGGGGCAAGCATAATTCACCCCTCCACTTT. Translating gives CASSYTGGKHNSPLHF.

The chain is built from TRBV30 and TRBJ1-2; D gene ambiguous. This CDR3 has 14 residues. The germline V and J ends were trimmed by 3 bases and 4 bases, with 15 bases remaining between them. CDR1 and CDR2 from the germline V gene are GTSNPN and SVGIG (reference sequence). The CDR3 spells CAWSRVMPGYGYTF. CDR3 coding DNA: TGTGCCTGGAGCCGGGTGATGCCGGGCTATGGCTACACCTTC. The whole variable domain, remainder taken from reference TRBV30 and TRBJ1-2, is SQTIHQWPATLVQPVGSPLSLECTVEGTSNPNLYWYRQAAGRGLQLLFYSVGIGQISSEVPQNLSASRPQDRQFILSSKKLLLSDSGFYLCAWSRVMPGYGYTFGSGTRLTVV.

Concerning this clone itself: At one boundary the junction diverges from the germline segment, which might be a read error. The chain's CDR3 is CASSVNSDQPQHF. The CDR3 region has the DNA TGTGCCAGCAGCGTAAATAGCGATCAGCCCCAGCATTTT. The rearrangement uses TRBV5-4 and TRBJ1-5; D not certain. The length of the CDR3 is 13 residues. Germline CDR1 reads SGHNT; CDR2 reads YYREEE (reference sequence). Drawing the rest from reference TRBV5-4 and TRBJ1-5, the complete variable domain is ETGVTQSPTHLIKTRGQQVTLRCSSQSGHNTVSWYQQALGQGPQFIFQYYREEENGRGNFPPRFSGLQFPNYSSELNVNALELDDSALYLCASSVNSDQPQHFGDGTRLSIL.

The J gene is TRBJ2-5, the V gene TRBV9, with 10 bases aligning to TRBD1. V lost 3 bases, J lost 4 bases, and 3 bases stayed unmatched. Germline CDR1 SGDLS, CDR2 YYNGEE. CDR3 length: 14 residues. The chain's CDR3 is CASSGGQGRETQYF. CDR3 DNA: TGTGCCAGCAGCGGGGGACAGGGGCGAGAGACCCAGTACTTC.

The genes are TRBV7-3 and TRBJ2-5, with TRBD2 matching over 12 bases. Germline CDR1 SGHTA, CDR2 FQGTGA. The V segment lost 4 bases and the J segment 5 bases; nucleotides outside the gene matches: 5. This CDR3 region has 15 residues. The CDR3 DNA reads as TGTGCCAGCAGCTCTAGCGGGGGGGCTTGGGAGACCCAGTACTTC. It yields the protein CASSSSGGAWETQYF. Combining the CDR3 with reference TRBV7-3 and TRBJ2-5 gives the whole variable domain GAGVSQTPSNKVTEKGKYVELRCDPISGHTALYWYRQSLGQGPEFLIYFQGTGAADDSGLPNDRFFAVRPEGSVSTLKIQRTERGDSAVYLCASSSSGGAWETQYFGPGTRLLVL.

The V call is TRBV9, the J call TRBJ1-4; D is perhaps TRBD1 (6 bases). The V gene lost 3 bases and the J gene lost 7 bases, with 16 bases spanning the gap. The CDR3 sequence is 15 residues long. Germline loops: CDR1 SGDLS, CDR2 YYNGEE. CDR3 coding DNA: TGTGCCAGCAGCGAGGGACAAGGTGGTGTTGAAAAACTGTTTTTT. Its protein product is CASSEGQGGVEKLFF.

The V call is TRBV10-1, the J call TRBJ2-3, with TRBD2 matching 7 bases. The V gene end was trimmed by 6 bases and the J gene end by 4 bases; junction bases not matched to a gene: 7. The CDR3 has 14 residues. Per the germline V gene, CDR1 is WNHNN and CDR2 is SYGVQD (reference sequence). CDR3 DNA sequence: TGCGCCAGCAGGACGAGCGGGGCCCCAGATACGCAGTATTTT. Translated, it gives CASRTSGAPDTQYF.

V and J are TRBV30 and TRBJ2-4, with unresolved D. Trimming took off 2 bases at V and 3 bases at J, with 5 bases between the two ends. CDR1 is GTSNPN, CDR2 SVGIG, per germline (reference sequence). The CDR3 is 12 amino acids. The CDR3 loop reads CAWSPGKNIQYF. Written as DNA, the CDR3 is TGTGCCTGGAGTCCAGGCAAAAACATTCAGTACTTC.

This sequence joins TRBV5-8 and TRBJ2-2; maybe TRBD2 (7 bases). There are 18 residues in the CDR3. CDR1 and CDR2 (germline): SGHTS, YDEGEE. V was pared by 4 bases and J by 5 bases, with 24 bases between. The CDR3 spells CASSASPRGAAWTGELFF. CDR3 DNA: TGTGCCAGCAGCGCGTCCCCTCGGGGGGCAGCATGGACCGGGGAGCTGTTTTTT. Complete variable domain (other parts from reference TRBV5-8 and TRBJ2-2): EAGVTQSPTHLIKTRGQQATLRCSPISGHTSVYWYQQALGLGLQFLLWYDEGEERNRGNFPPRFSGRQFPNYSSELNVNALELEDSALYLCASSASPRGAAWTGELFFGEGSRLTVL.

The CDR3 sequence is CASSLPTWVTLGNTIYF. The CDR3 DNA sequence: TGTGCCAGCAGCTTGCCGACATGGGTAACTCTCGGAAACACCATATATTTT. The V and J genes are TRBV7-8 and TRBJ1-3; the D is unclear. The V end was cut by 3 bases, the J end by 4 bases, with 19 bases between. Germline lookup yields CDR1 SGHVS and CDR2 FQNEAQ. The CDR3 covers 17 residues. The whole variable domain, remainder taken from reference TRBV7-8 and TRBJ1-3, is GAGVSQSPRYKVAKRGQDVALRCDPISGHVSLFWYQQALGQGPEFLTYFQNEAQLDKSGLPSDRFFAERPEGSVSTLKIQRTQQEDSAVYLCASSLPTWVTLGNTIYFGEGSWLTVV.

This clone appeared a few times. The chain recombines TRBV5-6 with TRBJ1-2, with D unresolved. The CDR3 consists of 11 residues. V was pared by 3 bases and J by 8 bases, with 8 bases between. Germline CDR1 reads SGHDT; CDR2 reads YYEEEE. The CDR3 DNA reads as TGTGCCAGCAGCTGGCGGGCCGGCTACACCTTC. Amino acids: CASSWRAGYTF.

The chain carries TRBV7-3 and TRBJ2-3; D gene uncertain. The CDR3 spans 16 residues. Per the germline V gene, CDR1 is SGHTA and CDR2 is FQGTGA. The germline V and J ends were trimmed by 0 bases and 1 base, with 11 bases remaining between them. CDR3 amino acids: CASSLTKNPGTDTQYF. The CDR3 coding sequence is TGTGCCAGCAGCTTAACTAAGAATCCAGGCACAGATACGCAGTATTTT. Using reference TRBV7-3 and TRBJ2-3 for the parts outside the CDR3, the full variable domain is GAGVSQTPSNKVTEKGKYVELRCDPISGHTALYWYRQSLGQGPEFLIYFQGTGAADDSGLPNDRFFAVRPEGSVSTLKIQRTERGDSAVYLCASSLTKNPGTDTQYFGPGTRLTVL.